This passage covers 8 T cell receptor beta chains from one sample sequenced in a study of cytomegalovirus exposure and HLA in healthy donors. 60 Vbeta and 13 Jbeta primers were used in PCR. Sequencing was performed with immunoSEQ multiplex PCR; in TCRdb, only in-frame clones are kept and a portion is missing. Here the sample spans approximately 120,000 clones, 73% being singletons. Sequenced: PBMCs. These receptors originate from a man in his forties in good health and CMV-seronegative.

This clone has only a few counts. The CDR3 loop is CASSGDRDSTDTQYF. CDR3 coding DNA: TGTGCCAGCAGTGGGGACAGGGATAGCACAGATACGCAGTATTTT. V is TRBV25-1 and J is TRBJ2-3, with 9 bases that match TRBD1. The trim removed 4 bases at V and 0 bases at J, leaving 2 bases unmatched. Germline CDR1 is MGHDK and CDR2 is SYGVNS. The CDR3 sequence is 15 residues long.

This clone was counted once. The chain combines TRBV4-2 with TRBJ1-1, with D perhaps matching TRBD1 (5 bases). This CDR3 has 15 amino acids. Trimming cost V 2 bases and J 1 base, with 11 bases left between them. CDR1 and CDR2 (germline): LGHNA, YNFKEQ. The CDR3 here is CASSQIGQQNTEAFF. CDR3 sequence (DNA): TGTGCCAGCAGCCAAATAGGACAACAGAACACTGAAGCTTTCTTT.

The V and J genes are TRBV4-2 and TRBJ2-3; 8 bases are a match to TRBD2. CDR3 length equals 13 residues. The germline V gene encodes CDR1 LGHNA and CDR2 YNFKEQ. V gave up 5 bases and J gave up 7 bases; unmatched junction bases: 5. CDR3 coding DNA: TGTGCCAGCAGCGGCGGGGGGAAGAATACGCAGTATTTT. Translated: CASSGGGKNTQYF.

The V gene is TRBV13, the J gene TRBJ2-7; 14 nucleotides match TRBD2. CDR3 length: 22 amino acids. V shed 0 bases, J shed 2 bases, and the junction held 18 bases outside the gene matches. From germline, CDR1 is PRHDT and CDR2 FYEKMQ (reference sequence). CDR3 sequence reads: CASSLGRSPGLAGVHATYEQYF. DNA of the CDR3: TGTGCCAGCAGCTTAGGCCGTTCACCGGGACTAGCGGGGGTTCACGCGACCTACGAGCAGTACTTC.

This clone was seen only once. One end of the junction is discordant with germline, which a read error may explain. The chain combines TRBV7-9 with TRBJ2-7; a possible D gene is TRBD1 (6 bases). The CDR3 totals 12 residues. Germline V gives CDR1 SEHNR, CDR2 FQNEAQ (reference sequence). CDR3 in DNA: TGTTCCAGCAGCTTCCAGGGGCCCGAGCAGTACTTC. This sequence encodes CSSSFQGPEQYF.

DNA of the CDR3: TGTGCCAGCAGCTCCTCTAGCGGGGGGTTCAATGAGCAGTTCTTC. It specifies CASSSSSGGFNEQFF. V and J are TRBV7-2 and TRBJ2-1, with TRBD2 matching over 11 bases. The CDR3 extends over 15 amino acids. The V and J ends lost 4 bases and 6 bases, in that order; junction bases with no gene match: 5. Germline CDR1 reads SGHTA; CDR2 reads FQGNSA.

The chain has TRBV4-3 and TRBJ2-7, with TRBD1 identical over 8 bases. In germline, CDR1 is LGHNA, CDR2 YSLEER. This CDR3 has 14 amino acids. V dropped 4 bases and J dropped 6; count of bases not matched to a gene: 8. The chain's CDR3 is CASSLGTGAPEQYF. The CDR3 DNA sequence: TGCGCCAGCAGCCTGGGGACAGGAGCCCCCGAGCAGTACTTC.

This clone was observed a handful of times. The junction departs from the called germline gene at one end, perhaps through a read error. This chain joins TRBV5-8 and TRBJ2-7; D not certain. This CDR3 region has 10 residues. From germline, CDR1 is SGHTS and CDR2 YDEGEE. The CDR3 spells CASQIRSSDF. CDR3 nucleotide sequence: TGTGCCAGCCAGATCCGAAGTTCAGACTTC.